This T cell receptor (beta chain) was identified in a study of T cells in Graves' hyperthyroidism and ophthalmopathy. Findings and caveats of the study: Prediction of ophthalmopathy progression came a median around 6.1 months pre-onset. A model of 13 V-J pairs discriminated ophthalmopathy from stable hyperthyroidism.

RNA transcripts provided the source from which TCR beta CDR3 regions were amplified. Researchers ran a first-round RT-PCR on the TCR CDR3 using the HTBI primer set. From the multiplex PCR reads, TCRdb called clonotypes with MiXCR, one entry per CDR3 protein. The sample has around 300,000 distinct CDR3 sequences, 20% to 30% seen once; the top ten hold about a quarter. Per the germline V gene, CDR1 is SQVTM and CDR2 is ANQGSEA. V shed 5 bases and J shed 0 bases, with 16 bases lying between them. The CDR3 is made up of 15 amino acids. In patients aged 18 to 65, hyperthyroidism was newly diagnosed, with duration under 2 months. Out of more than 8 ml of fresh peripheral blood came the PBMCs. This clonotype was observed at least ten times. The antigen remains undetermined.

Sequencing was performed on blood. The receptor's source is a man aged 35 to 55 with Graves' hyperthyroidism that later progressed to Graves' ophthalmopathy. The chain combines TRBV29-1 with TRBJ1-1, with TRBD1 as a possible D gene (5 bases). As DNA, the CDR3 is TGCAGCGTTCCTTGGGACGGAGCCTTGAACACTGAAGCTTTCTTT. It encodes CSVPWDGALNTEAFF.